This T cell receptor beta chain was identified in a study of cytomegalovirus exposure and HLA in healthy donors. Study context: From some 190 million T cells, an earlier analysis saw roughly 120 million unique TCR beta sequences. Most donors, roughly 84% of over 300 genotyped, fell in the Caucasian-associated ancestry cluster.

At the time of sampling, donors were nominally healthy, though unrecorded immune exposures were likely. 13 Jbeta primers and 60 Vbeta primers were used for the PCR. Measured with immunoSEQ multiplex PCR; TCRdb has only the in-frame clones, and not every one. This sample has tens of thousands of clones, with more than 65% found just once. CDR1 and CDR2 from the germline V gene are SGDLS and YYNGEE. The CDR3 extends over 14 amino acids. Trimming cost V 4 bases and J 2 bases, with 13 bases left between them. The sequence came from a girl aged 2 to 10 in good health and CMV-seropositive. The specimen sequenced was PBMCs. The V gene is TRBV9, the J gene TRBJ2-7; tentatively, D is TRBD2 (6 bases). The CDR3 loop reads CASSQSPGAYEQYF. In nucleotides, the CDR3 is TGTGCCAGCAGCCAGAGCCCGGGGGCCTACGAGCAGTACTTC.